The 24 T cell receptor beta chains in this list originate from one sample, sequenced in a study of blood T cell repertoires in COVID-19 (TCRdb year 2020). Library prep was done by the immunoSEQ multiplex PCR assay. TCRdb took this table from immuneACCESS and kept in-frame rearrangements with V and J called. Such tables lack part of the clones; where checked against another copy, unresolved V genes explain under half of the gap, and the rest is unexplained. This sample gives roughly 300,000 clones in total; 87% of them show up just once. 1.5% of the sample lies in the top ten. Specimen: peripheral blood. The origin of the receptors is a woman aged 40 to 50 who had recovered from COVID-19.

The chain uses TRBV28 and TRBJ1-1; D gene unclear. V was shortened by 3 bases and J by 3 bases, with 8 bases between the two germline ends. Looked up from germline, CDR1 is MDHEN and CDR2 is SYDVKM. CDR3 length equals 13 residues. CDR3: CASSLGSHTEAFF. The CDR3 DNA follows: TGTGCCAGCAGTTTGGGCTCGCACACTGAAGCTTTCTTT.

V usage is TRBV19 and J usage is TRBJ1-5, with 11 bases identical to TRBD1. The CDR3 extends over 14 amino acids. Germline CDR1 and CDR2: LNHDA and SQIVND (reference sequence). V was pared by 8 bases and J by 6 bases, with 6 bases of the junction left unmatched. CDR3 protein: CASRDRGARQPQHF. The CDR3 DNA is TGTGCCAGTCGGGACAGGGGGGCCCGTCAGCCCCAGCATTTT.

To note about this clone: Other nucleotide sequences from this sample produce the same CDR3. V and J are TRBV5-1 and TRBJ2-5; a weak D match, TRBD2 (7 bases). Trimming took 0 bases from V and 5 from J, leaving 14 bases between them. This CDR3 region has 15 residues. From germline, CDR1 is SGHRS and CDR2 YFSETQ. The CDR3 bases are TGCGCCAGCAGCTTGGACCGGGGGGCCGGGGAGACCCAGTACTTC. It yields the protein CASSLDRGAGETQYF.

The chain combines TRBV20-1 with TRBJ1-1; 7 bases are a match to TRBD1. The CDR3 spans 13 residues. J gave up 11 bases and V 3 bases, and 12 bases lay outside the gene matches. From germline, CDR1 is DFQATT and CDR2 SNEGSKA (reference sequence). The CDR3 sequence: CSASLHRGSGAFF. In DNA form, the CDR3 reads TGCAGTGCTAGTCTACACAGGGGATCGGGGGCTTTCTTT.

The J gene is TRBJ2-7, the V gene TRBV30; D remains ambiguous. With 1 base removed from V and 7 bases from J, the gap between germline ends came to 8 bases. Germline V CDR1 and CDR2: GTSNPN, SVGIG (reference sequence). The CDR3 sequence is 11 residues long. Here the CDR3 reads CAWSAGWEQYF. As DNA, the CDR3 is TGTGCCTGGAGTGCCGGGTGGGAGCAGTACTTC. The full variable domain, completed using reference TRBV30 and TRBJ2-7, is SQTIHQWPATLVQPVGSPLSLECTVEGTSNPNLYWYRQAAGRGLQLLFYSVGIGQISSEVPQNLSASRPQDRQFILSSKKLLLSDSGFYLCAWSAGWEQYFGPGTRLTVT.

The rearrangement joins TRBV27 to TRBJ2-5; 7 positions agree with TRBD1. After removal of 5 bases from V and 4 bases from J, the junction contained 4 bases not matched to a gene. In germline, CDR1 is MNHEY, CDR2 SMNVEV (reference sequence). The CDR3 length is 13 residues. The CDR3 region has the DNA TGTGCCAGCAGTCTCAGGGGGTCAGAGACCCAGTACTTC. This translates into CASSLRGSETQYF.

V usage is TRBV9 and J usage is TRBJ1-6; D is uncertain. CDR3 length: 14 residues. From germline, CDR1 is SGDLS and CDR2 YYNGEE. V lost 4 bases, J lost 10 bases, and 15 bases lay in between. CDR3 amino acids: CASSPRGGYSPLHF. The CDR3 coding sequence is TGTGCCAGCAGCCCCCGTGGAGGGTACTCACCCCTCCACTTT.

The chain links TRBV10-1 to TRBJ2-3; TRBD2 agrees at 9 bases. V trimming: 1 base; J trimming: 1 base; junction bases outside the gene matches: 3. Germline V gives CDR1 WNHNN, CDR2 SYGVQD (reference sequence). The CDR3 covers 16 residues. Here the CDR3 DNA reads TGCGCCAGCAGTGAGTACATAGCGGGGGGCACAGATACGCAGTATTTT. This gives the protein CASSEYIAGGTDTQYF.

A single count supports this clone. This chain links TRBV2 with TRBJ1-2, with D perhaps matching TRBD1 (6 bases). This CDR3 is 13 amino acids long. Germline values: CDR1 SNHLY, CDR2 FYNNEI. Trimming stripped 8 bases from V and 8 bases from J, with 18 bases between. CDR3 loop: CASVGGQGGGYTF. The CDR3 region has the DNA TGTGCCAGCGTGGGGGGGCAGGGAGGCGGCTACACCTTC.

This chain connects TRBV30 to TRBJ1-3, with D possibly matching TRBD1 (6 bases). Trimming removed 0 bases at V and 8 bases at J, with 14 bases between. The germline gives CDR1 GTSNPN, CDR2 SVGIG (reference sequence). This CDR3 region has 14 residues. The CDR3 nucleotides read TGTGCCTGGAGTGTAGTGGCAGGGGAAGACACCATATATTTT. Encoded protein: CAWSVVAGEDTIYF.

This chain connects TRBV10-3 to TRBJ2-5; maybe TRBD2 (6 bases). V was clipped by 4 bases and J by 2 bases, with 8 bases between them. Germline V lookup: CDR1 ENHRY, CDR2 SYGVKD. The CDR3 contains 13 residues. CDR3 sequence reads: CAISVGGQETQYF. The CDR3 nucleotides read TGTGCCATCAGTGTTGGGGGGCAAGAGACCCAGTACTTC.

V is TRBV5-1 and J is TRBJ2-5, with a possible D match to TRBD1 (5 bases). Per germline, CDR1 SGHRS and CDR2 YFSETQ. CDR3 length equals 13 residues. V dropped 2 bases and J dropped 3 bases, with 8 bases sitting between them. DNA for the CDR3: TGCGCCAGCAGCTTAGGGGTGAAAGAGACCCAGTACTTC. Its translation: CASSLGVKETQYF. The full variable domain, its missing parts supplied by reference TRBV5-1 and TRBJ2-5, is KAGVTQTPRYLIKTRGQQVTLSCSPISGHRSVSWYQQTPGQGLQFLFEYFSETQRNKGNFPGRFSGRQFSNSRSEMNVSTLELGDSALYLCASSLGVKETQYFGPGTRLLVL.

The chain uses TRBV6-5 and TRBJ1-4; D not resolved. Trimming pared 0 bases from V and 5 bases from J, leaving 4 bases between. The CDR3 totals 13 residues. CDR1 is MNHEY, CDR2 SVGAGI, per germline. The CDR3 coding sequence is TGTGCCAGCAGTTACTCGGCAAATGAAAAACTGTTTTTT. Translated, it gives CASSYSANEKLFF.

This clone showed up just a few times. The chain joins TRBV24-1 to TRBJ1-2; 8 nucleotides match TRBD1. The CDR3 length is 12 residues. From germline, CDR1 is KGHDR and CDR2 SFDVKD. V was clipped by 10 bases and J by 4 bases; unmatched bases: 4. CDR3 coding DNA: TGTGCCACAGAGGGGACAGGCTATGGCTACACCTTC. As protein: CATEGTGYGYTF.

The chain combines TRBV5-8 with TRBJ2-7; D is possibly TRBD1 (6 bases). CDR3 length: 15 amino acids. Trimming cost V 4 bases and J 2 bases, with 16 bases left between them. CDR1 is SGHTS, CDR2 YDEGEE, per germline. CDR3 in DNA: TGTGCCAGCAGCCCCAGGGGCGACTACCCCTACGAGCAGTACTTC. Its protein product is CASSPRGDYPYEQYF.

The chain joins TRBV2 to TRBJ1-2; 8 nucleotides match TRBD1. V lost 4 bases and J lost 4; bases outside the gene matches: 5. The CDR3 runs to 14 residues. CDR1 is SNHLY and CDR2 is FYNNEI in the germline V gene. CDR3: CASSVETGAYGYTF. The CDR3 DNA follows: TGTGCCAGCAGTGTTGAGACAGGGGCCTATGGCTACACCTTC.

The rearrangement joins TRBV7-2 to TRBJ2-1; TRBD1 is a possible D gene (5 bases). The CDR3 runs 13 residues. With 4 bases removed from V and 10 bases from J, the gap between germline ends came to 14 bases. The germline V gene encodes CDR1 SGHTA and CDR2 FQGNSA. Here the CDR3 reads CASSSWRQQEQFF. DNA of the CDR3: TGTGCCAGCAGCTCCTGGCGACAGCAAGAGCAGTTCTTC.

V and J are TRBV5-1 and TRBJ2-2; unclear D gene. The ends were cut back, 4 bases at V and 0 bases at J, with 10 bases in the middle. Germline V gives CDR1 SGHRS, CDR2 YFSETQ. There are 15 residues in the CDR3. The CDR3 DNA is TGCGCCAGCAGCGGTACGGCGGCGAACACCGGGGAGCTGTTTTTT. Translated, it gives CASSGTAANTGELFF.

This clone is medium-sized (0.01 to 0.1%) by share. The CDR3 DNA sequence: TGTGCCAGCAGCAAGCCGACAGGGTGGGACACTGAAGCTTTCTTT. Its protein is CASSKPTGWDTEAFF. The V call is TRBV11-1, the J call TRBJ1-1, with TRBD1 matching over 7 bases. The CDR3 has 15 residues. The germline V gene encodes CDR1 SGHAT and CDR2 FQDESV (reference sequence). The J segment lost 3 bases and the V segment lost 5 bases, leaving 9 bases of the junction unmatched.

This clone was recorded only once. This chain links TRBV13 with TRBJ2-3; 9 nucleotides agree with TRBD2. V shed 5 bases and J 4 bases; nucleotides not matched to a gene: 10. The CDR3 runs 16 residues. Germline CDR1 reads PRHDT; CDR2 reads FYEKMQ (reference sequence). The CDR3 DNA follows: TGTGCCAGCAGCCCCTCCGGTAGCGGGAGCCCAGATACGCAGTATTTT. Protein: CASSPSGSGSPDTQYF.

This clone was counted a few times. The genes are TRBV7-2 and TRBJ2-5, with D unclear. CDR1 and CDR2 from the germline V gene are SGHTA and FQGNSA. The CDR3 runs 14 residues. Trimming cost V 1 base and J 5 bases, with 11 bases left between them. CDR3 in DNA: TGTGCCAGCAGCTTAGGTCGATGGGCGGAGACCCAGTACTTC. As protein: CASSLGRWAETQYF. The entire variable domain, with the rest obtained from reference TRBV7-2 and TRBJ2-5, is as follows: GAGVSQSPSNKVTEKGKDVELRCDPISGHTALYWYRQSLGQGLEFLIYFQGNSAPDKSGLPSDRFSAERTGGSVSTLTIQRTQQEDSAVYLCASSLGRWAETQYFGPGTRLLVL.

This chain links TRBV9 with TRBJ2-7; D is possibly TRBD1 (5 bases). Per the germline V gene, CDR1 is SGDLS and CDR2 is YYNGEE. Between the trimmed V and J ends, which lost 0 bases and 1 base, there was a span of 11 bases. The CDR3 extends over 15 amino acids. CDR3 sequence: CASSVDGQASYEQYF. In nucleotides, the CDR3 is TGTGCCAGCAGCGTAGATGGACAAGCATCCTACGAGCAGTACTTC.

The rearrangement uses TRBV5-4 and TRBJ1-4, with D possibly matching TRBD1 (6 bases). This CDR3 comprises 12 residues. Germline V gene sequence: CDR1 SGHNT, CDR2 YYREEE (reference sequence). The V gene lost 0 bases and the J gene lost 10 bases, with 7 bases spanning the gap. CDR3 amino acids: CASSLGGGKLFF. The CDR3 DNA reads TGTGCCAGCAGCTTGGGAGGGGGAAAACTGTTTTTT. Based on the CDR3 plus reference TRBV5-4 and TRBJ1-4, the full variable domain is ETGVTQSPTHLIKTRGQQVTLRCSSQSGHNTVSWYQQALGQGPQFIFQYYREEENGRGNFPPRFSGLQFPNYSSELNVNALELDDSALYLCASSLGGGKLFFGSGTQLSVL.

The V call is TRBV7-6, the J call TRBJ1-6; TRBD1 might be the D (6 bases). Per the germline V gene, CDR1 is SGHVS and CDR2 is FNYEAQ. The CDR3 has 17 amino acids. The ends were cut back, 3 bases at V and 7 bases at J, with 19 bases in the middle. CDR3 amino acids: CASSFGQGYRVNSPLHF. The CDR3 bases are TGTGCCAGCAGCTTCGGTCAAGGGTACAGGGTGAATTCACCCCTCCACTTT.